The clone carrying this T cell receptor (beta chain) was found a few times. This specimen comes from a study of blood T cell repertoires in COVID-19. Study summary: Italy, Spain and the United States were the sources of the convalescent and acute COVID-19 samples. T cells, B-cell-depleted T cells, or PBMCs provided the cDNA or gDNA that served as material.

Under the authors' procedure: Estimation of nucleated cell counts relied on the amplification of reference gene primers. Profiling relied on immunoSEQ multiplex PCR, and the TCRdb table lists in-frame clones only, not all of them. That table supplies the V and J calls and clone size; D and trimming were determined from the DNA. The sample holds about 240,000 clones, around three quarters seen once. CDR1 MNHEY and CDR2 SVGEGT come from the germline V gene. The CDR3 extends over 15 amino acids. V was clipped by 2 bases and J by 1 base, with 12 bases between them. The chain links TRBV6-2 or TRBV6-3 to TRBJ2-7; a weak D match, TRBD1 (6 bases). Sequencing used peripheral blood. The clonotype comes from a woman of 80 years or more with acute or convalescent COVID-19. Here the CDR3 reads CASSYGGSRSYEQYF. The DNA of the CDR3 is TGTGCCAGCAGTTACGGGGGCAGTAGGTCCTACGAGCAGTACTTC.